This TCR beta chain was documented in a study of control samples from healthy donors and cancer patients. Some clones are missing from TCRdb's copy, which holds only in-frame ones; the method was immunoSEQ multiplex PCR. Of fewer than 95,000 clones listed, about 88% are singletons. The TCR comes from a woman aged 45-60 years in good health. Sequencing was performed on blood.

CDR3 in DNA: TGTGCCAGCAGCGCCGGGACACTGATAAACTATGGCTACACCTTC. Its translation: CASSAGTLINYGYTF. V usage is TRBV9 and J usage is TRBJ1-2, with D possibly being TRBD1 (6 bases). Germline loops: CDR1 SGDLS, CDR2 YYNGEE. This CDR3 is built from 15 residues. V was pared by 3 bases and J by 2 bases, with 14 bases between. Looking up the rest from reference TRBV9 and TRBJ1-2 gives the full variable domain: DSGVTQTPKHLITATGQRVTLRCSPRSGDLSVYWYQQSLDQGLQFLIQYYNGEERAKGNILERFSAQQFPDLHSELNLSSLELGDSALYFCASSAGTLINYGYTFGSGTRLTVV.